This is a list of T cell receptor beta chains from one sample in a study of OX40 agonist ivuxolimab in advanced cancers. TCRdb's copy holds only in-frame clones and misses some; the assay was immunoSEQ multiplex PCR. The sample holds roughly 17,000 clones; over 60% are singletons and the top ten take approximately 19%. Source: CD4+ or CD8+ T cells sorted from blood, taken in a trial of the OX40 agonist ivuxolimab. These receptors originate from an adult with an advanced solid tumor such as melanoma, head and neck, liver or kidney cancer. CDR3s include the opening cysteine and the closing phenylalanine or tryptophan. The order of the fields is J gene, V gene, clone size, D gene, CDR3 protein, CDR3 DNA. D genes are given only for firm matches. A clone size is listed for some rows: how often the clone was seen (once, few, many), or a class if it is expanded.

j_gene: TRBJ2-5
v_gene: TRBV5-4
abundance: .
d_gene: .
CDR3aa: CASSLVGGQETQYF
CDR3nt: TGTGCCAGCAGCTTGGTTGGTGGGCAAGAGACCCAGTACTTC

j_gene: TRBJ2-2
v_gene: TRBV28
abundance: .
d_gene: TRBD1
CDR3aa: CASSLKTGEYTGELFF
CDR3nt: TGTGCCAGCAGTTTAAAGACAGGGGAATACACCGGGGAGCTGTTTTTT

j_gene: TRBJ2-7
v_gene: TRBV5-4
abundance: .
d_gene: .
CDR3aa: CASSLGYEQYF
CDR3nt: TGTGCCAGCAGCTTGGGTTACGAGCAGTACTTC

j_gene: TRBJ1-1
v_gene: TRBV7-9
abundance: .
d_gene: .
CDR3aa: CASSLVGEGTEAFF
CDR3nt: TGTGCCAGCAGCCTTGTGGGGGAGGGCACTGAAGCTTTCTTT

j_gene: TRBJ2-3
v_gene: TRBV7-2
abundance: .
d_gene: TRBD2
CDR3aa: CASSLGEGPDTQYF
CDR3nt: TGTGCCAGCAGCTTAGGGGAGGGCCCAGATACGCAGTATTTT

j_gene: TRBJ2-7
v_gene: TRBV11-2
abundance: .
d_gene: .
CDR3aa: CASSLGLSGPTYEQYF
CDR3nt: TGTGCCAGCAGCTTAGGCTTGAGCGGACCTACCTACGAGCAGTACTTC

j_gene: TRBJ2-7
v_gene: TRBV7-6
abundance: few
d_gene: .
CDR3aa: CASSPRTQTSEQYF
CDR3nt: TGTGCCAGCAGCCCGAGGACCCAAACTTCTGAGCAGTACTTC

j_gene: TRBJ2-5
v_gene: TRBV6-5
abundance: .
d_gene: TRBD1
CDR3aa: CASSYSGQMETQYF
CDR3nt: TGTGCCAGCAGTTACTCGGGACAGATGGAGACCCAGTACTTC

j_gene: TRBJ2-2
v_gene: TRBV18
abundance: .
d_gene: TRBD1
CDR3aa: CASSLGQGNTGELFF
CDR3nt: TGTGCCAGCTCGCTCGGACAGGGTAACACCGGGGAGCTGTTTTTT

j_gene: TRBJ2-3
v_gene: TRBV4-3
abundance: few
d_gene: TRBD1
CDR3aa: CASSQDLRGRTDTQYF
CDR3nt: TGCGCCAGCAGCCAAGATCTCAGGGGGCGGACAGATACGCAGTATTTT

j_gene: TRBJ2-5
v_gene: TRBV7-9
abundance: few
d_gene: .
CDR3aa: CASSLGGGTLETQYF
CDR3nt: TGTGCCAGCAGCTTAGGCGGCGGAACCCTAGAGACCCAGTACTTC

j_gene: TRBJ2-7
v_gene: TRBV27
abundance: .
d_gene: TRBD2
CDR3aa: CASSGGGTGIYEQYF
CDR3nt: TGTGCCAGCAGCGGGGGGGGGACCGGGATTTACGAGCAGTACTTC

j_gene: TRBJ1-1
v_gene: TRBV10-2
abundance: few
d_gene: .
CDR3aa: CASTEEGVVPEAFF
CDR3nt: TGCGCCAGCACCGAAGAAGGGGTAGTCCCTGAAGCTTTCTTT

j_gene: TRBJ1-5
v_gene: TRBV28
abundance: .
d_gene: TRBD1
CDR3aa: CASSFETGGSDF
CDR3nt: TGTGCCAGCAGTTTTGAGACAGGGGGGTCGGATTTT

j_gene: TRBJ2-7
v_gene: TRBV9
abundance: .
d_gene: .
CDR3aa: CASSGESDEQYF
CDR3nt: TGTGCCAGCAGCGGAGAGTCAGACGAGCAGTACTTC

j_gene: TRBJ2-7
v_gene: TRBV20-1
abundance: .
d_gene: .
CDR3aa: CSAGPEQYF
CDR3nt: TGCAGTGCTGGACCGGAGCAGTACTTC

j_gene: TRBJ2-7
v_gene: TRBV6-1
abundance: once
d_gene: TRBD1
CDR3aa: CASSEAGTSQGADEQYF
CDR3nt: TGTGCCAGCAGTGAAGCGGGGACATCACAGGGGGCCGACGAGCAGTACTTC

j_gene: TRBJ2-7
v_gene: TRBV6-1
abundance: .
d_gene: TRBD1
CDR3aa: CASRRGHYEQYF
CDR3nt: TGTGCCAGCAGGAGGGGGCACTACGAGCAGTACTTC

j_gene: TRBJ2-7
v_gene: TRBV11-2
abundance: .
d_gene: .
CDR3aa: CASSPVTNSYEQYF
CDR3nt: TGTGCCAGCAGCCCCGTGACTAACTCCTACGAGCAGTACTTC

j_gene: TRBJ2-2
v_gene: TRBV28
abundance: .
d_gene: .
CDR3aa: CASTLTGELFF
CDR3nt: TGTGCCAGCACTCTCACCGGGGAGCTGTTTTTT

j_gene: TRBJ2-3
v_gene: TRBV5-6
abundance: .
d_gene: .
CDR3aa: CASSSGRSDTQYF
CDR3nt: TGTGCCAGCAGCTCGGGACGTTCAGATACGCAGTATTTT

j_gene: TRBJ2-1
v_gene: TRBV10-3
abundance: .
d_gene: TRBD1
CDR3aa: CAISGRDRGYNEQFF
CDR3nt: TGTGCCATCAGTGGCCGGGACAGGGGGTACAATGAGCAGTTCTTC

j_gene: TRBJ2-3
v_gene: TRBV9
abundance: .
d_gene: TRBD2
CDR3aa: CASSVEGTSVYTDTQYF
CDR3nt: TGTGCCAGCAGCGTCGAGGGGACTAGCGTATACACAGATACGCAGTATTTT

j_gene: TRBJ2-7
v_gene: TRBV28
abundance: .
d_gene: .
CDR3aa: CASRGTSYEQYF
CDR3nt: TGTGCCAGCAGAGGGACCTCCTACGAGCAGTACTTC

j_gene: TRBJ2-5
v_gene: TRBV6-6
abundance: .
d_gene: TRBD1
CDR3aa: CASSLLRQGQETQYF
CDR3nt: TGTGCCAGCAGCCTCCTTAGACAGGGGCAAGAGACCCAGTACTTC

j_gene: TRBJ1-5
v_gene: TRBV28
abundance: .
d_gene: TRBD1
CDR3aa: CASSSFRGEVQPQHF
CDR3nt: TGTGCCAGCAGTTCCTTCAGGGGGGAAGTCCAGCCCCAGCATTTT

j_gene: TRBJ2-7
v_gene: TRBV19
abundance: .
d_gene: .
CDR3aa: CASSEGWEQYF
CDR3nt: TGTGCCAGTAGTGAGGGGTGGGAGCAGTACTTC

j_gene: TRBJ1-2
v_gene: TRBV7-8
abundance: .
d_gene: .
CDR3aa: CASSPADTWHGYTF
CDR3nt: TGTGCCAGCAGCCCCGCGGACACCTGGCATGGCTACACCTTC

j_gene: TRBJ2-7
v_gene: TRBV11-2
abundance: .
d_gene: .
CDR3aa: CASSLVAQGGIFYEQYF
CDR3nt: TGTGCCAGCAGCTTAGTAGCACAGGGGGGGATCTTCTACGAGCAGTACTTC

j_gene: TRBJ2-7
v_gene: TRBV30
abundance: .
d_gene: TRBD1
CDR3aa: CAWSYLTGLGEQYF
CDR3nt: TGTGCCTGGAGCTACTTGACAGGGTTGGGGGAGCAGTACTTC

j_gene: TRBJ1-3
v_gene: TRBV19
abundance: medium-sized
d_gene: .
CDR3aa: CASSLYTASSGNTIYF
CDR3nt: TGTGCCAGTAGTCTGTACACCGCGTCCTCTGGAAACACCATATATTTT

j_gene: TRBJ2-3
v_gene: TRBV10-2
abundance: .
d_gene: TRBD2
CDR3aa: CASSEFEGGSLDTQYF
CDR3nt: TGCGCCAGCAGTGAGTTTGAGGGAGGGAGTTTGGATACGCAGTATTTT

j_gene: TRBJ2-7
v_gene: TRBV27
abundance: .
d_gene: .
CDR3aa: CASSPDNHYEQYF
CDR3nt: TGTGCCAGCAGTCCGGACAATCACTACGAGCAGTACTTC

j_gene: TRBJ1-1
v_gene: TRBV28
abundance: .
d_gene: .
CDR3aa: CASTRGTEAFF
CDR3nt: TGTGCCAGCACGCGGGGCACTGAAGCTTTCTTT

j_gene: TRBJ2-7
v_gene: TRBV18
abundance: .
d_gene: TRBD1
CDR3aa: CASSPGDSSYEQYF
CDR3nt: TGTGCCAGCTCACCCGGGGACAGCTCCTACGAGCAGTACTTC

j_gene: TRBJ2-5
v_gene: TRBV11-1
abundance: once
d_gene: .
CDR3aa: CASSLNGGETQYF
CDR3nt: TGTGCCAGCAGCTTAAATGGGGGGGAGACCCAGTACTTC

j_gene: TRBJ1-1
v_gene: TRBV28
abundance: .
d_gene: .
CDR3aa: CASSYRQTEAFF
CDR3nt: TGTGCCAGCAGCTACCGACAGACTGAAGCTTTCTTT

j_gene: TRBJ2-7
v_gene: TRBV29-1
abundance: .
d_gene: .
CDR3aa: CSVGRGETYEQYF
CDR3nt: TGCAGCGTTGGGCGAGGCGAGACCTACGAGCAGTACTTC

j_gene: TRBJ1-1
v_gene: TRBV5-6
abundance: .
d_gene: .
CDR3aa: CASSPSGTEAFF
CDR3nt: TGTGCCAGCAGCCCCTCGGGCACTGAAGCTTTCTTT

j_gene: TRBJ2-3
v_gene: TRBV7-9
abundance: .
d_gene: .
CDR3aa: CASSRVTQYF
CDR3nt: TGTGCCAGCAGTCGTGTTACGCAGTATTTT

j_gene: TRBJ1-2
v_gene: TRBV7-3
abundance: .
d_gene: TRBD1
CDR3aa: CASSLGTGGLSYGYTF
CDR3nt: TGTGCCAGCAGCTTAGGGACAGGGGGTCTCAGCTATGGCTACACCTTC

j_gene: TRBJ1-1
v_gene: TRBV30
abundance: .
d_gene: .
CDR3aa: CAWSVWEGTEAFF
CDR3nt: TGTGCCTGGAGTGTATGGGAGGGCACTGAAGCTTTCTTT

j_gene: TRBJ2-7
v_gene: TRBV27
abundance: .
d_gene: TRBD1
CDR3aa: CASSTQGNTYEQYF
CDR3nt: TGTGCCAGCAGCACACAGGGGAACACCTACGAGCAGTACTTC

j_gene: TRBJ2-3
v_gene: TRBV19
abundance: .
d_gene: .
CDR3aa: CASISKAVSTISTDTQYF
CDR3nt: TGTGCCAGTATCTCGAAGGCCGTTTCCACAATCAGCACAGATACGCAGTATTTT

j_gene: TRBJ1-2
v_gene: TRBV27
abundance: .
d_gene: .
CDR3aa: CASSLSNGYGYTF
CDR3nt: TGTGCCAGCAGTTTATCGAACGGCTATGGCTACACCTTC

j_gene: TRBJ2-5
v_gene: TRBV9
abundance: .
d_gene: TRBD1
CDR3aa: CASTPKVGTGGRETQYF
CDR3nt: TGTGCCAGCACTCCTAAAGTGGGGACAGGGGGCCGGGAGACCCAGTACTTC

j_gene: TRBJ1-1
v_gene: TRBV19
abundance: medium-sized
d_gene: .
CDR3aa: CASRGDTEAFF
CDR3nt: TGTGCCAGTAGGGGGGATACTGAAGCTTTCTTT

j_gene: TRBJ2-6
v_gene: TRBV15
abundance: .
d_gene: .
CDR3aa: CATSRDRAGSGANVLTF
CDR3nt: TGTGCCACCAGCAGAGATCGGGCGGGATCAGGGGCCAACGTCCTGACTTTC

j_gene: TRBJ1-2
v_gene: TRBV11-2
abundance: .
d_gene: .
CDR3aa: CASSLGAYGYTF
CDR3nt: TGTGCCAGCAGCTTAGGAGCCTATGGCTACACCTTC

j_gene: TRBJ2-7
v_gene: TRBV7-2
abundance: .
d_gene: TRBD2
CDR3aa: CASSLGTSGNEQYF
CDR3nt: TGTGCCAGCAGCTTAGGGACTAGCGGGAACGAGCAGTACTTC

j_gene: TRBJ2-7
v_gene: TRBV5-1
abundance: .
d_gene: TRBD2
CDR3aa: CASKVTALAGADYEQYF
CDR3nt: TGCGCCAGCAAAGTAACCGCTCTAGCGGGAGCGGACTACGAGCAGTACTTC

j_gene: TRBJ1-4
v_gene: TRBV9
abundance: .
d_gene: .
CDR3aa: CASSVGTGKEKLFF
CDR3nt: TGTGCCAGCAGCGTAGGAACAGGGAAGGAAAAACTGTTTTTT

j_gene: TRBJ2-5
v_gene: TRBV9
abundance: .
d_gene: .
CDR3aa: CASSAGTLGETQYF
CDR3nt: TGTGCCAGCAGCGCCGGGACATTAGGAGAGACCCAGTACTTC

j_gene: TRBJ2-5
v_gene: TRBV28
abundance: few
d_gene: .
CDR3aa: CASSYPQETQYF
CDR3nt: TGTGCCAGCAGTTATCCCCAAGAGACCCAGTACTTC

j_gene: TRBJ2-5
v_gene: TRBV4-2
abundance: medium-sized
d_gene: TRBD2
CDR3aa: CASSQEGASGRGETQYF
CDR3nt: TGTGCCAGCAGCCAAGAGGGGGCTAGCGGGAGGGGGGAGACCCAGTACTTC